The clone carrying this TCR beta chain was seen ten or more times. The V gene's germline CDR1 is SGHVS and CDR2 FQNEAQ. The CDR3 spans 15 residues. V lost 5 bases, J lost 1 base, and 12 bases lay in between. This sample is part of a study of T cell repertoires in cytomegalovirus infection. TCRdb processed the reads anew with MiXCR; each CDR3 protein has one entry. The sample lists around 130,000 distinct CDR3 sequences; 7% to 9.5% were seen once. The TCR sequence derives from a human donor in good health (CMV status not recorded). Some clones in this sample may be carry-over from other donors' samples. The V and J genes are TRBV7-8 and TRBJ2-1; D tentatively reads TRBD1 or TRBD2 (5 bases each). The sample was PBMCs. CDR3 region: CASSPSEGSYNEQFF. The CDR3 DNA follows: TGTGCCAGCAGCCCAAGTGAGGGGTCCTACAATGAGCAGTTCTTC. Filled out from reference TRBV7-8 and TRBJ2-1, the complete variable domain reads GAGVSQSPRYKVAKRGQDVALRCDPISGHVSLFWYQQALGQGPEFLTYFQNEAQLDKSGLPSDRFFAERPEGSVSTLKIQRTQQEDSAVYLCASSPSEGSYNEQFFGPGTRLTVL.